This TCR beta chain was documented in a study of T cell repertoires in cytomegalovirus infection. Regarding the study as a whole: Clonotypes of TCR beta that were HLA-C-restricted and CMV-specific dominated the ex vivo response. Public TCR beta family frequency separated CMV-and-HLA carriers, including in an independent cohort.

MiXCR was run by TCRdb on the reads, yielding one entry per CDR3 protein. The sample includes some 800,000 distinct CDR3 sequences, around a third seen only once; the top ten take roughly 12%. Germline assignment: CDR1 ENHRY and CDR2 SYGVKD. The CDR3 loop spans 15 amino acids. Trimming stripped 2 bases from V and 3 bases from J, with 14 bases between. Comments on this clonotype: Its specificity is not known.

The gene calls are TRBV10-3 and TRBJ2-7; possibly TRBD1 for D (6 bases). The source is a human donor in good health (CMV status not recorded). Some clones in this sample may be carry-over from other donors' samples. The sequencing here drew on cultured CD8+ T cells from PBMCs, taken from culture after CMV antigen stimulation. Here the CDR3 reads CAISETIGGVYEQYF. CDR3 DNA sequence: TGTGCCATCAGTGAGACAATAGGGGGAGTCTACGAGCAGTACTTC.